Shown below are 19 T cell receptor beta chains from a single sample sequenced in a study of CD8+ T cells in alopecia areata. Extracted from the samples, RNA was reverse transcribed into cDNA to serve as the sequencing template. Sequencing used immunoSEQ multiplex PCR; TCRdb keeps in-frame clones, though not all of them. The profile shows around 120,000 clones, around two fifths of them singletons. The sequenced material came from CD4+ T cells sorted from blood. The source of these receptors is a human donor with alopecia areata.

The genes are TRBV9 and TRBJ2-2; TRBD2 might be the D (5 bases). The germline V gene has CDR1 SGDLS and CDR2 YYNGEE. Trimming cost V 4 bases and J 4 bases, with 11 bases left between them. CDR3 size: 14 residues. Written as DNA, the CDR3 is TGTGCCAGCAGCCCCCGCGGAGGCACCGGGGAGCTGTTTTTT. It codes for CASSPRGGTGELFF.

This clone was seen a few times. The chain is built from TRBV5-4 and TRBJ2-3; D not resolved. The CDR3 runs 15 residues. Germline V CDR1 and CDR2: SGHNT, YYREEE (reference sequence). V lost 6 bases and J lost 2, with 16 bases in between. The CDR3 protein is CASTLLVGHTDTQYF. The DNA of the CDR3 is TGTGCCAGCACCCTCCTGGTGGGTCACACAGATACGCAGTATTTT. Filled out from reference TRBV5-4 and TRBJ2-3, the complete variable domain reads ETGVTQSPTHLIKTRGQQVTLRCSSQSGHNTVSWYQQALGQGPQFIFQYYREEENGRGNFPPRFSGLQFPNYSSELNVNALELDDSALYLCASTLLVGHTDTQYFGPGTRLTVL.

The genes are TRBV7-9 and TRBJ2-7; a weak D match, TRBD1 (5 bases). Between the trimmed V and J ends, which lost 3 bases and 2 bases, there was a span of 14 bases. This CDR3 comprises 15 residues. CDR1 is SEHNR, CDR2 FQNEAQ, per germline (reference sequence). The CDR3 loop reads CASSLAPGQAYEQYF. In DNA form, the CDR3 reads TGTGCCAGCAGCTTGGCCCCAGGGCAAGCCTACGAGCAGTACTTC. Variable domain in full (rest from reference TRBV7-9 and TRBJ2-7): DTGVSQNPRHKITKRGQNVTFRCDPISEHNRLYWYRQTLGQGPEFLTYFQNEAQLEKSRLLSDRFSAERPKGSFSTLEIQRTEQGDSAMYLCASSLAPGQAYEQYFGPGTRLTVT.

The sample holds a few counts of this clone. The rearrangement uses TRBV23-1 and TRBJ2-7; D gene ambiguous. TRBV23-1 is an ORF for which the function is uncertain. The V and J ends lost 2 bases and 0 bases respectively, with 5 bases between them. CDR3 length: 13 residues. This CDR3 reads CASSQTVSYEQYF. In DNA, the CDR3 is TGCGCCAGCAGTCAAACGGTCTCCTACGAGCAGTACTTC.

This clone has a handful of counts. The CDR3 nucleotides are TGCAGCGTGGGGGGACAGGGGGCATCATTTGGAAACACCATATATTTT. As protein: CSVGGQGASFGNTIYF. This chain joins TRBV29-1 and TRBJ1-3; 12 nucleotides match TRBD1. CDR1 is SQVTM, CDR2 ANQGSEA, per germline. Trimming cost V 6 bases and J 3 bases; bases outside gene matches: 9. There are 16 residues in the CDR3.

The chain combines TRBV28 with TRBJ2-7; D gene unclear. Germline-derived CDR1 and CDR2 are MDHEN and SYDVKM. Trimming removed 6 bases at V and 0 bases at J, with 6 bases between. The CDR3 sequence is 12 residues long. In DNA, the CDR3 is TGTGCCAGCAGGGACGTCTCCTACGAGCAGTACTTC. Protein product: CASRDVSYEQYF.

A few counts support this clone. The chain employs TRBV28 and TRBJ2-7; D is perhaps TRBD1 (7 bases). V was cut by 5 bases and J by 2 bases, with 13 bases left in between. The CDR3 extends over 14 amino acids. CDR1 is MDHEN and CDR2 is SYDVKM in the germline V gene. The CDR3 region has the DNA TGTGCCAGCAGTCCGGACAGGAGGGCCTACGAGCAGTACTTC. Its translation is CASSPDRRAYEQYF. Filled out from reference TRBV28 and TRBJ2-7, the complete variable domain reads DVKVTQSSRYLVKRTGEKVFLECVQDMDHENMFWYRQDPGLGLRLIYFSYDVKMKEKGDIPEGYSVSREKKERFSLILESASTNQTSMYLCASSPDRRAYEQYFGPGTRLTVT.

This clone has a handful of counts. The chain links TRBV4-1 to TRBJ2-1; the D call may be TRBD1 or TRBD2 (5 bases each). Germline assignment: CDR1 MGHRA and CDR2 YSYEKL. The CDR3 covers 15 residues. The ends were cut back, 4 bases at V and 5 bases at J, with 15 bases in the middle. The CDR3 sequence: CASSPRGFDNNEQFF. DNA of the CDR3: TGCGCCAGCAGCCCGAGGGGATTTGATAACAATGAGCAGTTCTTC.

The V and J genes are TRBV29-1 and TRBJ2-7; D possibly corresponds to TRBD1 (6 bases). From germline, CDR1 is SQVTM and CDR2 ANQGSEA. Trimming cost V 4 bases and J 4 bases, with 8 bases left between them. The CDR3 is made up of 11 amino acids. In DNA, the CDR3 is TGCAGCGTTGGACAGGTTTACGAGCAGTACTTC. Translation gives CSVGQVYEQYF.

The chain couples TRBV5-1 to TRBJ1-1; D uncertain. V was clipped by 4 bases and J by 1 base, with 14 bases between them. This CDR3 spans 15 amino acids. Germline values: CDR1 SGHRS, CDR2 YFSETQ. CDR3 DNA: TGCGCCAGCAGCCCTCAACTGGATGGGAACACTGAAGCTTTCTTT. Translating it yields CASSPQLDGNTEAFF.

The chain carries TRBV28 and TRBJ2-5; 7 bases are a match to TRBD2. The CDR3 spans 16 residues. Germline assignment: CDR1 MDHEN and CDR2 SYDVKM. Trimming cost V 8 bases and J 1 base; bases outside gene matches: 13. The CDR3 region is CASGLLGGRVQETQYF. In DNA, the CDR3 is TGTGCCAGCGGCTTACTGGGCGGGAGAGTCCAAGAGACCCAGTACTTC.

This clone was picked up a small number of times. This chain links TRBV29-1 with TRBJ2-3; D call uncertain. Between the trimmed V and J ends, which lost 4 bases and 6 bases, there was a span of 14 bases. Germline V CDR1 and CDR2: SQVTM, ANQGSEA. The CDR3 loop spans 13 amino acids. The CDR3 sequence: CSVAGSPRDTQYF. Here the CDR3 DNA reads TGCAGCGTTGCAGGCTCGCCGCGGGATACGCAGTATTTT.

The V call is TRBV6-5, the J call TRBJ2-7; TRBD1 matches at 9 bases. This CDR3 spans 15 amino acids. The germline V gene encodes CDR1 MNHEY and CDR2 SVGAGI. V lost 6 bases and J lost 9; bases outside the gene matches: 15. As DNA, the CDR3 is TGTGCCAGCAGAGCCACCGGGACAGGGACTAAGGGGCAGTACTTC. Protein sequence: CASRATGTGTKGQYF.

This rearrangement joins TRBV7-2 to TRBJ2-7; D remains ambiguous. This CDR3 spans 12 amino acids. V lost 5 bases to trimming and J lost 5 bases, with 10 bases between them. Germline V lookup: CDR1 SGHTA, CDR2 FQGNSA. The CDR3 nucleotides are TGTGCCAGCAGCCTGGGCATCCACGAGCAGTACTTC. Residues: CASSLGIHEQYF.

The gene calls are TRBV27 and TRBJ1-2; 7 nucleotides match TRBD1. CDR1 and CDR2 from the germline V gene are MNHEY and SMNVEV (reference sequence). J gave up 1 base and V 6 bases, and 2 bases lay outside the gene matches. The CDR3 has 13 amino acids. This CDR3 reads CASRGDSNYGYTF. The DNA for the CDR3 is TGTGCCAGCAGAGGGGACAGTAACTATGGCTACACCTTC.

The chain recombines TRBV5-1 with TRBJ2-7; 9 bases are shared with TRBD1. Looked up from germline, CDR1 is SGHRS and CDR2 is YFSETQ. This CDR3 comprises 14 residues. J lost 5 bases, V lost 2 bases, and 5 bases had no gene match. The CDR3: CASSLGQGLDEQYF. In DNA form, the CDR3 reads TGCGCCAGCAGCTTAGGACAGGGGCTCGACGAGCAGTACTTC.

This clone was seen a few times. The chain joins TRBV29-1 to TRBJ2-7, with 8 bases fitting TRBD2. From germline, CDR1 is SQVTM and CDR2 ANQGSEA. The CDR3 covers 15 residues. J gave up 5 bases and V 5 bases, and 14 bases lay outside the gene matches. In DNA, the CDR3 is TGCAGCGTTTCTACGGGTTCGAGCGGGAGACACGAGCAGTACTTC. Amino acid sequence: CSVSTGSSGRHEQYF.

The rearrangement joins TRBV28 to TRBJ2-7; possibly TRBD2 for D (5 bases). The CDR3 sequence is 14 residues long. The germline V gene has CDR1 MDHEN and CDR2 SYDVKM. Trimming removed 6 bases from V and 12 bases from J, with 24 bases in between. CDR3: CASSYSGASKDWYF. The CDR3 DNA sequence: TGTGCCAGCAGCTACAGCGGAGCAAGCAAGGATTGGTACTTC.

This clone was seen a few times. The chain combines TRBV18 with TRBJ1-4, with D perhaps matching TRBD1 (6 bases). The V gene lost 6 bases and the J gene lost 8 bases, with 28 bases spanning the gap. The CDR3 consists of 18 residues. CDR1 and CDR2 from the germline V gene are KGHSH and LQKENI. The CDR3 protein is CASSPPAPGGQSEEKLFF. CDR3 DNA sequence: TGTGCCAGCTCTCCGCCTGCTCCTGGGGGGCAGTCCGAAGAAAAACTGTTTTTT. The full variable domain, its missing parts supplied by reference TRBV18 and TRBJ1-4, is NAGVMQNPRHLVRRRGQEARLRCSPMKGHSHVYWYRQLPEEGLKFMVYLQKENIIDESGMPKERFSAEFPKEGPSILRIQQVVRGDSAAYFCASSPPAPGGQSEEKLFFGSGTQLSVL.